Detailed here is one T cell receptor (beta chain). Its target is unknown. CDR1 and CDR2 (germline): SQVTM, ANQGSEA. Trimming pared 8 bases from V and 2 bases from J, leaving 10 bases between. The CDR3 runs 11 residues. The entry originates in a study of T cell repertoires in cytomegalovirus infection. Looking at the study overall: It was recently identified HLA-C-restricted and well-studied HLA-B-restricted CMV epitopes that the study used. In public TCR beta signatures, there were indications of both CMV infection and matching HLA type. Points from the study as a whole: There were HLA-C-restricted CMV-specific TCR beta clonotypes dominating the ex vivo response.

TCRdb re-derived calls from the reads in MiXCR, one entry per CDR3 protein. This sample has 900,000 to 950,000 distinct CDR3 sequences, with under 40% found just once. The genes are TRBV29-1 and TRBJ2-7; D is unclear. The material sequenced was cultured CD8+ T cells from PBMCs, taken from culture after CMV antigen stimulation. The receptor was derived from a human donor in good health (CMV status not recorded). Some clones in this sample may be carry-over from other donors' samples. The CDR3 sequence: CSIYVPYEQYF. DNA for the CDR3: TGCAGCATTTACGTCCCCTACGAGCAGTACTTC.